This T cell receptor beta chain was sequenced for a study of radiotherapy plus CTLA-4 blockade in lung cancer. Each patient with chemo-refractory metastatic non-small-cell lung cancer was treated with focal radiation plus CTLA-4 blockade using ipilimumab. Repertoires were generated with immunoSEQ multiplex PCR, while TCRdb's copy carries only in-frame clones and drops some. The sample carries roughly 30,000 clones, 75% to 85% recorded once. V lost 5 bases and J 9 bases, leaving 20 bases between the germline ends. The CDR3 consists of 15 residues. Germline CDR1 SGHVS, CDR2 FQNEAQ. The receptor's source is a human donor with non-small cell lung cancer that progressed on radiotherapy plus ipilimumab. This sequence joins TRBV7-8 and TRBJ2-1; TRBD1 is a possible D gene (6 bases). The source was peripheral blood, collected from a patient treated with radiotherapy plus ipilimumab. In DNA, the CDR3 is TGTGCCAGCAGCGCGACAGGCGCCTACTTGTTTGAGCAGTTCTTC. Residues: CASSATGAYLFEQFF.